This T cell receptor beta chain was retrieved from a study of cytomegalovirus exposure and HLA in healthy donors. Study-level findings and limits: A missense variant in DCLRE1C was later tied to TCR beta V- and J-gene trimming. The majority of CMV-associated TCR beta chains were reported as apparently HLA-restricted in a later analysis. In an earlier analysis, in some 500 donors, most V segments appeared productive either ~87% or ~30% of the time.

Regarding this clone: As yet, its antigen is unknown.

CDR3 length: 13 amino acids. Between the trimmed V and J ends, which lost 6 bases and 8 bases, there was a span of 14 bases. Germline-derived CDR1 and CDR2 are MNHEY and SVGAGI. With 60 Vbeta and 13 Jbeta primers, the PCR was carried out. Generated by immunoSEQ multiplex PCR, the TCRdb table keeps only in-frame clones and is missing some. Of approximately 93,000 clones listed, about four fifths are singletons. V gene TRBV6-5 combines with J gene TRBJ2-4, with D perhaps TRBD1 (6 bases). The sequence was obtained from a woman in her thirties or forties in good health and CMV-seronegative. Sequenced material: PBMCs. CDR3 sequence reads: CASSTGTTDIQYF. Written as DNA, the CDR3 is TGTGCCAGCAGCACCGGGACAACGGACATTCAGTACTTC.